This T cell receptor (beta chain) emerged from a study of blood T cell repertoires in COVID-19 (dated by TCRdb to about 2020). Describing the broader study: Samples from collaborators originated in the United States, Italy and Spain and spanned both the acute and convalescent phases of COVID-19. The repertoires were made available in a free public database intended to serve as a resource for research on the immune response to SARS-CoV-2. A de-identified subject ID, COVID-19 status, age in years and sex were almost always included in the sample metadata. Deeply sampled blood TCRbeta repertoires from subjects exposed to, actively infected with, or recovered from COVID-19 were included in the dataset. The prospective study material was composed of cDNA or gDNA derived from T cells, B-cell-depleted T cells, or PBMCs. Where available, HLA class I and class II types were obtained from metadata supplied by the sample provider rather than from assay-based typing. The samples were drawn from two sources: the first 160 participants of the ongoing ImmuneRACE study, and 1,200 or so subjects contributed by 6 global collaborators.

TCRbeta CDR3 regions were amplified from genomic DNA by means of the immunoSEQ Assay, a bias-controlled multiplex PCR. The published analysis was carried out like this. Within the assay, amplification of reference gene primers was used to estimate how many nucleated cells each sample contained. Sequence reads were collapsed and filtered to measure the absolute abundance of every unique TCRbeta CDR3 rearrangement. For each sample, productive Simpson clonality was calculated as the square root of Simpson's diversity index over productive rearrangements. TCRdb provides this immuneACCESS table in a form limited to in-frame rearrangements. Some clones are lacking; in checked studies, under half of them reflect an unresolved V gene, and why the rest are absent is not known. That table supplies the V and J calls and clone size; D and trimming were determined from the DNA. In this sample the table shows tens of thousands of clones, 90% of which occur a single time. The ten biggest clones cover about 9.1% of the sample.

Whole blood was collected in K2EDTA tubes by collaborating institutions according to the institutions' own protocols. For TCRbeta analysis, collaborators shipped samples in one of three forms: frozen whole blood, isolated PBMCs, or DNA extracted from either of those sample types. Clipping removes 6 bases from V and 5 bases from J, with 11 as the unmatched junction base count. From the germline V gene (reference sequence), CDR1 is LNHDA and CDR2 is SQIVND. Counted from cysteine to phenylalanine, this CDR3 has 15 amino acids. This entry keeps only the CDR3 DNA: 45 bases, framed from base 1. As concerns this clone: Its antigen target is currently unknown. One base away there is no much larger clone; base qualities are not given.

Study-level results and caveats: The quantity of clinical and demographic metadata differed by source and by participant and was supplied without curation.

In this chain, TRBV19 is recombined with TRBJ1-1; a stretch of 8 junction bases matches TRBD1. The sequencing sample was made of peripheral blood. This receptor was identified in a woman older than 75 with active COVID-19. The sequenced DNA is TGTGCCAGTAGGGAAGGACAGGGTGGGGTTACTGAAGCTTTCTTT. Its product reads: CASREGQGGVTEAFF.